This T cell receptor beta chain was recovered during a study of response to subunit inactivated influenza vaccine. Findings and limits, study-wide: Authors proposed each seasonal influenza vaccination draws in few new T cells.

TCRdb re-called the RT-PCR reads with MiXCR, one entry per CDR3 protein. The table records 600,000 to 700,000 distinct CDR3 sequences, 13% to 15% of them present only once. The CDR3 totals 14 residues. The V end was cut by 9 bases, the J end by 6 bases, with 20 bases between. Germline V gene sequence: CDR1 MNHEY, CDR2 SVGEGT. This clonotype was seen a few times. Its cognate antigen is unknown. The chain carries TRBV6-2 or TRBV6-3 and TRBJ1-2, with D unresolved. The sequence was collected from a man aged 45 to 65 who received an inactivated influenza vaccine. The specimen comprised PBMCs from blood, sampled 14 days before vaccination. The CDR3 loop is CASSPGTVLHGYTF. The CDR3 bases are TGTGCCAGTTCCCCCGGAACGGTTCTCCATGGCTACACCTTC.